These 3 T cell receptor beta chains share one sample of origin, sequenced in a study of blood T cell repertoires in COVID-19. Using immunoSEQ multiplex PCR, the repertoire was profiled, and TCRdb retains in-frame clones only, with some absent. Here the sample spans around 150,000 clones, around 89% being singletons. The sequencing input was peripheral blood. All receptors come from a woman aged 55-75 years with active COVID-19.

The chain employs TRBV5-6 and TRBJ1-5; D is uncertain. The germline CDR1 and CDR2 sequences are SGHDT and YYEEEE. V lost 4 bases to trimming and J lost 4 bases, with 6 bases between them. The CDR3 consists of 12 residues. CDR3 sequence reads: CASSRVNQPQHF. The CDR3 DNA reads as TGTGCCAGCAGCCGTGTAAATCAGCCCCAGCATTTT.

The chain links TRBV18 to TRBJ2-7; maybe TRBD1 (5 bases). V shed 3 bases and J shed 1 base, with 13 bases lying between them. CDR3 size: 15 residues. CDR1 is KGHSH and CDR2 is LQKENI in the germline V gene. The DNA of the CDR3 is TGTGCCAGCTCACCCCTCGAAGGGGCTTCCTACGAGCAGTACTTC. This translates into CASSPLEGASYEQYF.

This chain connects TRBV19 to TRBJ2-5; 9 bases are shared with TRBD1. CDR3 length equals 15 residues. CDR1 LNHDA and CDR2 SQIVND come from the germline V gene (reference sequence). J was trimmed by 0 bases and V by 3 bases; bases with no gene match: 2. CDR3 in DNA: TGTGCCAGTAGTATCGGGACAGGGCACCAAGAGACCCAGTACTTC. Translated, it gives CASSIGTGHQETQYF.